Following are 5 T cell receptor beta chains from one sample sequenced in a study of blood T cell repertoires in COVID-19. Sequenced by immunoSEQ multiplex PCR; TCRdb stores in-frame clones only, minus some. This table has roughly 180,000 clones, roughly 84% appearing once. Sequences were obtained from PBMCs or T cells enriched from blood (not recorded which). The receptors here all came from a man aged 55 to 70 who had recovered from COVID-19.

The chain is built from TRBV27 and TRBJ1-1; 11 nucleotides match TRBD1. The CDR3 totals 22 residues. Germline CDR1 and CDR2: MNHEY and SMNVEV (reference sequence). J lost 4 bases, V lost 3 bases, and 25 bases had no gene match. The CDR3: CASSLGVGRHRTGGASGTEAFF. In nucleotides, the CDR3 is TGTGCCAGCAGTTTGGGGGTGGGGCGGCATAGGACAGGGGGCGCATCAGGCACTGAAGCTTTCTTT.

This clone has a handful of counts. The rearrangement joins TRBV20-1 to TRBJ1-4, with D hard to call. This CDR3 contains 12 residues. Deletions cut 3 bases from V and 6 bases from J, with 8 bases between. Germline V CDR1 and CDR2: DFQATT, SNEGSKA (reference sequence). The CDR3 sequence: CSASIRDEKLFF. The DNA for the CDR3 is TGCAGTGCTAGTATTCGGGATGAAAAACTGTTTTTT.

V gene TRBV19 combines with J gene TRBJ2-7; 9 nucleotides align to TRBD2. The V gene end was trimmed by 6 bases and the J gene end by 4 bases; junction bases not matched to a gene: 13. The CDR3 is 16 amino acids. Germline CDR1 is LNHDA and CDR2 is SQIVND (reference sequence). The CDR3 sequence: CASRTSGYGGAYEQYF. The DNA for the CDR3 is TGTGCCAGTAGGACTAGCGGATACGGTGGGGCGTACGAGCAGTACTTC.

This CDR3 is CGPKRGRGLSNQPQHF. DNA of the CDR3: TGTGGTCCCAAGCGGGGCAGGGGGCTTTCCAATCAGCCCCAGCATTTT. This sequence joins TRBV6-4 and TRBJ1-5; 8 bases agree with TRBD1. The CDR3 totals 16 residues. CDR1 MRHNA and CDR2 SNTAGT come from the germline V gene.

The rearrangement joins TRBV11-2 to TRBJ2-3; the D gene is possibly TRBD1 (5 bases). This CDR3 spans 15 amino acids. Germline V gene lookup returns CDR1 SGHAT and CDR2 FQNNGV. The germline V and J ends were trimmed by 7 bases and 1 base, with 15 bases remaining between them. As DNA, the CDR3 is TGTGCCAGCACCTCCGGTGGGGCGGGCACAGATACGCAGTATTTT. Amino acid sequence: CASTSGGAGTDTQYF. Combining the CDR3 with reference TRBV11-2 and TRBJ2-3 gives the whole variable domain EAGVAQSPRYKIIEKRQSVAFWCNPISGHATLYWYQQILGQGPKLLIQFQNNGVVDDSQLPKDRFSAERLKGVDSTLKIQPAKLEDSAVYLCASTSGGAGTDTQYFGPGTRLTVL.